What follows are 20 T cell receptor beta chains derived from one specimen sequenced in a study of regulatory T cells in long-lasting Graves disease. Arm-PCR with iRepertoire HTBI primers amplified the CDR3 regions for these TCR beta libraries. TCRdb reprocessed the multiplex PCR reads via MiXCR and lists one record per CDR3 protein. Of some 440,000 distinct CDR3 sequences in the sample, around 20% are singletons; the top ten hold 6.5% to 8%. The time point here: persistent/refractory GD, antithyroid drugs over 5 years with positive TRAb. PBMC RNA served as the TCR library source. The material sequenced was peripheral blood mononuclear cells (PBMCs), taken when the disease was refractory, from a patient treated with antithyroid drugs. These receptor sequences come from a female donor with Graves disease.

This sequence joins TRBV10-1 and TRBJ2-2; D is ambiguous. V lost 0 bases, J lost 4 bases, and 6 bases lay in between. The CDR3 runs to 14 residues. CDR1 and CDR2 (germline): WNHNN, SYGVQD (reference sequence). This CDR3 reads CASSESVGTGELFF. Written as DNA, the CDR3 is TGCGCCAGCAGTGAGTCGGTGGGCACCGGGGAGCTGTTTTTT.

Only a few counts were recorded for this clonotype. In nucleotides, the CDR3 is TGTGCCAGCAGCCCCAGTTTACAGGGGGAAATATCCTACGAGCAGTACTTC. Translation: CASSPSLQGEISYEQYF. The J gene is TRBJ2-7, the V gene TRBV9, with 8 bases aligning to TRBD1. CDR1 is SGDLS, CDR2 YYNGEE, per germline. Trimming removed 4 bases from V and 1 base from J; junction bases left unmatched: 13. CDR3 size: 17 residues.

This clonotype was observed a few times. V gene TRBV20-1 combines with J gene TRBJ2-5; D might be TRBD2 (5 bases). Trimming removed 3 bases from V and 1 base from J, with 15 bases in between. The CDR3 totals 15 residues. Germline V gene data show CDR1 as DFQATT and CDR2 as SNEGSKA (reference sequence). CDR3 in amino acids: CSASRFGDFQETQYF. The CDR3 coding sequence is TGCAGTGCTAGCCGATTCGGGGATTTCCAAGAGACCCAGTACTTC.

This clonotype was counted ten times or more. The chain combines TRBV11-2 with TRBJ1-1, with D possibly TRBD1 on 6 matching bases. Germline V lookup: CDR1 SGHAT, CDR2 FQNNGV. The CDR3 runs to 16 residues. Trimming took off 4 bases at V and 6 bases at J, with 21 bases between the two ends. The CDR3 reads CASSSGTKGRRSEAFF. The CDR3 nucleotides read TGTGCCAGCAGCTCCGGGACAAAGGGTAGGAGGTCTGAAGCTTTCTTT.

This clonotype was observed at least ten times. The V call is TRBV10-3, the J call TRBJ1-2; D might be TRBD1 (6 bases). V lost 2 bases and J 0 bases, leaving 22 bases between the germline ends. Germline CDR1 reads ENHRY; CDR2 reads SYGVKD. This CDR3 comprises 19 residues. The CDR3 DNA follows: TGTGCCATCAGTGAGCTTCTGAGTGTCCGGGGGCTAGCTAACTATGGCTACACCTTC. Its protein is CAISELLSVRGLANYGYTF.

Comment on this clonotype: A far larger clone differs by one base, so this is likely a read error. This sequence joins TRBV7-2 and TRBJ1-2; D is unresolved. V was cut by 5 bases and J by 2 bases, with 12 bases left in between. This CDR3 is 14 amino acids long. Germline lookup yields CDR1 SGHTA and CDR2 FQGNSA. The CDR3 coding sequence is TGTGCCAGCAGCATGGGAGTATTGAACTATGGCTACACCTTC. Translation gives CASSMGVLNYGYTF.

This chain links TRBV2 with TRBJ1-1; D is unclear. The CDR3 runs 14 residues. The V and J ends lost 1 base and 7 bases respectively, with 13 bases between them. Germline V gene data show CDR1 as SNHLY and CDR2 as FYNNEI. The DNA for the CDR3 is TGTGCCAGCAGTGAAGACGGTTGGTACGGTGAAGCTTTCTTT. It encodes CASSEDGWYGEAFF.

In its sample, this clonotype was seen a few times. The gene calls are TRBV20-1 and TRBJ1-1; tentatively, D is TRBD1 (5 bases). Germline V gene sequence: CDR1 DFQATT, CDR2 SNEGSKA (reference sequence). The CDR3 loop spans 13 amino acids. V shed 5 bases and J shed 2 bases, with 12 bases lying between them. The CDR3 DNA reads TGCAGTGCTGACCGGGGGGGAAACACTGAAGCTTTCTTT. Translation: CSADRGGNTEAFF.

At least ten counts were recorded for this clonotype. This chain uses TRBV2 with TRBJ2-5, with 8 bases matching TRBD2. Germline CDR1 and CDR2: SNHLY and FYNNEI. The ends lost 8 bases at V and 5 bases at J; junction bases unmatched: 7. This CDR3 region has 13 residues. CDR3: CASETGGGETQYF. The CDR3 coding sequence is TGTGCCAGCGAAACCGGCGGGGGGGAGACCCAGTACTTC.

In its sample, this clonotype was seen many times. The rearrangement joins TRBV28 to TRBJ1-1; D not resolved. Germline V gives CDR1 MDHEN, CDR2 SYDVKM. The V and J ends lost 2 bases and 2 bases respectively, with 9 bases between them. This CDR3 spans 14 amino acids. The CDR3 spells CASSLGSHNTEAFF. CDR3 coding DNA: TGTGCCAGCAGTTTAGGCAGCCATAACACTGAAGCTTTCTTT.

This clonotype was counted many times. The genes are TRBV13 and TRBJ2-5, with TRBD2 as a possible D gene (6 bases). Germline values: CDR1 PRHDT, CDR2 FYEKMQ (reference sequence). V lost 2 bases, J lost 2 bases, and 12 bases lay in between. The CDR3 length is 15 residues. DNA of the CDR3: TGTGCCAGCAGCTTATCACGCGGGACTCAAGAGACCCAGTACTTC. This translates into CASSLSRGTQETQYF.

This clonotype was counted many times. This sequence joins TRBV13 and TRBJ2-5; D is possibly TRBD1 (7 bases). CDR1 and CDR2 (germline): PRHDT, FYEKMQ (reference sequence). There are 15 residues in the CDR3. The germline V and J ends were trimmed by 3 bases and 8 bases, with 19 bases remaining between them. The CDR3 loop reads CASSFRDRGGETQYF. The DNA of the CDR3 is TGTGCCAGCAGCTTCCGGGACAGAGGAGGGGAAACCCAGTACTTC.

The CDR3, as DNA: TGCAGTGCCCCCTCGTGGGCTAGCGGGAGTGACTACGAGCAGTACTTC. Amino acids: CSAPSWASGSDYEQYF. The chain uses TRBV20-1 and TRBJ2-7; the match to TRBD2 covers 10 bases. The CDR3 is 16 amino acids. V was clipped by 6 bases and J by 3 bases; unmatched bases: 14. Germline CDR1 and CDR2: DFQATT and SNEGSKA (reference sequence).

This clonotype was detected many times. The chain combines TRBV15 with TRBJ2-7; D might be TRBD1 (5 bases). CDR3 length: 14 residues. CDR1 is LNHNV and CDR2 is YYDKDF in the germline V gene (reference sequence). The germline V and J ends were trimmed by 0 bases and 3 bases, with 9 bases remaining between them. The CDR3: CATSREAGYYEQYF. The CDR3 nucleotides are TGTGCCACCAGCAGAGAGGCAGGGTACTACGAGCAGTACTTC.

This clonotype was detected ten times or more. J is TRBJ1-2 and V is TRBV7-8; 7 bases fit TRBD1. The germline gives CDR1 SGHVS, CDR2 FQNEAQ. The CDR3 extends over 16 amino acids. V lost 5 bases to trimming and J lost 3 bases; unmatched junction nucleotides: 12. The CDR3 coding sequence is TGTGCCAGCAGCCACCGAGGGGGCCGGCGGGACTATGGCTACACCTTC. Its translation: CASSHRGGRRDYGYTF. The complete variable domain, with remaining parts taken from reference TRBV7-8 and TRBJ1-2, reads GAGVSQSPRYKVAKRGQDVALRCDPISGHVSLFWYQQALGQGPEFLTYFQNEAQLDKSGLPSDRFFAERPEGSVSTLKIQRTQQEDSAVYLCASSHRGGRRDYGYTFGSGTRLTVV.

Worth noting for this clonotype: This clone may be a read error of a much larger clone one base away. The chain uses TRBV7-2 and TRBJ2-7, with D unclear. Germline CDR1 SGHTA, CDR2 FQGNSA. This CDR3 region has 15 residues. The chain's CDR3 is CASTLVPQPHYEQYF. The CDR3, as DNA: TGTGCCAGCACCTTAGTTCCGCAACCCCATTACGAGCAGTACTTC.

This sequence joins TRBV5-4 and TRBJ2-7; 7 bases map to TRBD2. This CDR3 has 16 amino acids. The V gene end was trimmed by 4 bases and the J gene end by 4 bases; junction bases not matched to a gene: 14. Germline V CDR1 and CDR2: SGHNT, YYREEE (reference sequence). This CDR3 reads CASSDVDLSGKYEQYF. In DNA, the CDR3 is TGTGCCAGCAGCGACGTCGACTTGAGCGGGAAGTACGAGCAGTACTTC.

The rearrangement links TRBV14 to TRBJ1-1; 9 bases agree with TRBD1. With 3 bases clipped from V and 5 bases from J, the junction kept 10 bases outside the gene matches. Germline CDR1 SGHDN, CDR2 FVKESK. This CDR3 comprises 16 residues. The CDR3 DNA reads as TGTGCCAGCAGCCAGGCCGGGACAGGGCTTTGGACTGAAGCTTTCTTT. Translated, it gives CASSQAGTGLWTEAFF.

This clonotype was seen only a few times. The V gene is TRBV20-1, the J gene TRBJ1-1; D is unclear. This CDR3 spans 13 amino acids. Per germline, CDR1 DFQATT and CDR2 SNEGSKA (reference sequence). The V end lost 3 bases, the J end lost 2 bases, and 10 bases lay between the germline ends. Here the CDR3 DNA reads TGCAGTGCTAGTGTGGGGTTCAACACTGAAGCTTTCTTT. This encodes CSASVGFNTEAFF.

This clonotype was recorded a few times. The chain has TRBV14 and TRBJ2-5; D not certain. Per germline, CDR1 SGHDN and CDR2 FVKESK. The V end lost 0 bases, the J end lost 7 bases, and 9 bases lay between the germline ends. CDR3 size: 13 residues. The CDR3 DNA follows: TGTGCCAGCAGCCAAGAAACGAGGTCGACCCAGTACTTC. Translation gives CASSQETRSTQYF.